This T cell receptor beta chain originates from a study of T cells after yellow fever vaccination. Study observations and caveats: Secondary responses were weaker yet peaked faster, day 5 versus 15. Any FACS-sorted repertoire could hold abundant clonotypes that contaminate it from the bulk population. Most clones from primary vaccination were detected again post-booster (about 95% CD4, 88% CD8).

The table lists this clonotype with a few counts. Its specificity is unknown. Template-switching 5'RACE yielded the TCR cDNA; a universal primer site and UMIs were added in the process. TCRdb redid the calling of the 5' RACE reads with MiXCR, one entry per CDR3 protein. Of about 630,000 distinct CDR3 sequences in the sample, 10% to 15% are singletons; the top ten hold more than 13%. V lost 1 base and J lost 10, with 10 bases in between. The germline CDR1 and CDR2 sequences are LNHDA and SQIVND (reference sequence). This CDR3 is built from 12 residues. This sequence originates from a man aged 25 to 40 who received the YFV17D yellow fever vaccine. The J gene is TRBJ1-2, the V gene TRBV19, with D hard to call. This sample comprised PBMCs, obtained on the day of the yellow fever booster vaccination. Here the CDR3 reads CASSIGPVVYTF. DNA of the CDR3: TGTGCCAGTAGTATAGGACCGGTTGTCTACACCTTC.